This TCR beta chain was observed in a study of cytomegalovirus exposure and HLA in healthy donors. Study in general: About 84% of more than 300 genotyped donors fell in the Caucasian-associated ancestry cluster.

CDR1 SGHDT and CDR2 YYEEEE come from the germline V gene. The V and J ends lost 1 base and 0 bases respectively, with 8 bases between them. The CDR3 consists of 15 residues. PCR employed 60 Vbeta and 13 Jbeta primers. Sequencing was performed with immunoSEQ multiplex PCR; in TCRdb, only in-frame clones are kept and a portion is missing. This sample has roughly 200,000 clones, with over 65% found just once. The TCR was taken from a man aged 35 to 55 in good health and CMV-seropositive. The chain employs TRBV5-6 and TRBJ2-4, with a tentative D call TRBD2 (5 bases). Sequencing input: PBMCs. The CDR3 is CASSLNGLAKNIQYF. In DNA, the CDR3 is TGTGCCAGCAGCTTGAACGGACTAGCCAAAAACATTCAGTACTTC.